This TCR beta chain appears in the sequencing data of a study of cytomegalovirus exposure and HLA in healthy donors. Background on the study: Prior work identified around 120 million unique TCR beta sequences in 150 million to 200 million T cells. Study results and caveats: Sequence variants that were highly shared formed a cluster that was likely a sequencing artifact.

V lost 1 base and J lost 2, with 15 bases in between. Per the germline V gene, CDR1 is SGHTA and CDR2 is FQGNSA. The CDR3 is 17 residues long. A remark on this clone: Its antigen is still unknown.

Both 60 Vbeta primers and 13 Jbeta primers went into the PCR. The repertoire was sequenced with immunoSEQ multiplex PCR; TCRdb's copy has only in-frame clones and lacks some. The sample lists 100,000 to 150,000 clones; more than 65% were seen once. The TCR was taken from a woman between 40 and 55 years old in good health and CMV-seropositive. This rearrangement joins TRBV7-2 to TRBJ2-4, with a possible D match to TRBD1 (5 bases). The specimen was PBMCs. The CDR3 bases are TGTGCCAGCAGCTTAGTAGGACACTCGAGGACCAAAAACATTCAGTACTTC. It is translated as CASSLVGHSRTKNIQYF.